The 16 T cell receptor beta chains presented below share a single source sample, sequenced in a study of blood T cell repertoires in COVID-19. This table comes from immunoSEQ multiplex PCR, and its TCRdb copy is limited to in-frame clones, with some not included. Counted here are hundreds of thousands of clones, about 87% occurring once; the ten biggest clones make up around 3.1%. The material sequenced was peripheral blood. These receptors all come from a man aged 55 to 70 with acute or convalescent COVID-19.

This clone has only a few counts. This chain uses TRBV5-1 with TRBJ2-3; 11 bases map to TRBD2. The ends lost 0 bases at V and 2 bases at J; junction bases unmatched: 5. CDR3 size: 17 residues. The germline CDR1 and CDR2 sequences are SGHRS and YFSETQ. The CDR3 DNA reads TGCGCCAGCAGCTTGGGGGCTAGCGGGGGGCCCACAGATACGCAGTATTTT. Residues: CASSLGASGGPTDTQYF.

J is TRBJ2-6 and V is TRBV19, with 7 bases fitting TRBD1. This CDR3 has 20 residues. V was clipped by 5 bases and J by 1 base; unmatched bases: 17. Germline values: CDR1 LNHDA, CDR2 SQIVND (reference sequence). The CDR3 sequence: CASSPHYETGLGSGANVLTF. Written as DNA, the CDR3 is TGTGCCAGTAGTCCACACTACGAGACAGGGTTAGGTTCTGGGGCCAACGTCCTGACTTTC. Together with reference TRBV19 and TRBJ2-6, the CDR3 gives the full variable domain: DGGITQSPKYLFRKEGQNVTLSCEQNLNHDAMYWYRQDPGQGLRLIYYSQIVNDFQKGDIAEGYSVSREKKESFPLTVTSAQKNPTAFYLCASSPHYETGLGSGANVLTFGAGSRLTVL.

This clone was detected ten times or more. The rearrangement joins TRBV4-1 to TRBJ2-2; no clear D. The length of the CDR3 is 14 residues. V was pared by 1 base and J by 7 bases, with 10 bases between. CDR1 is MGHRA and CDR2 is YSYEKL in the germline V gene. The CDR3 DNA sequence: TGCGCCAGCAGCCAAGTCCCGGGTGACGGGGAGCTGTTTTTT. Protein sequence: CASSQVPGDGELFF.

The chain is built from TRBV7-3 and TRBJ2-3, with D maybe TRBD2 (5 bases). The germline CDR1 and CDR2 sequences are SGHTA and FQGTGA. V lost 4 bases, J lost 5 bases, and 16 bases lay in between. CDR3 length: 15 residues. CDR3 loop: CASSSHTRGKDTQYF. The CDR3 coding sequence is TGTGCCAGCAGCTCGCATACTCGGGGAAAAGATACGCAGTATTTT.

The chain links TRBV20-1 to TRBJ1-2; D is unclear. The CDR3 is 11 amino acids. Trimming shortened V by 6 bases and J by 4 bases, and 9 bases separated the two germline ends. Germline CDR1 and CDR2: DFQATT and SNEGSKA (reference sequence). CDR3 bases: TGCAGTGCCCACGGGTCCTATGGCTACACCTTC. Its translation: CSAHGSYGYTF.

The chain is built from TRBV4-1 and TRBJ1-5, with D possibly being TRBD1 (5 bases). V lost 1 base, J lost 0 bases, and 16 bases lay in between. The CDR3 runs 18 residues. Germline CDR1 is MGHRA and CDR2 is YSYEKL. The chain's CDR3 is CASSQAPTDTTSNQPQHF. DNA of the CDR3: TGCGCCAGCAGCCAAGCCCCCACGGACACCACTAGCAATCAGCCCCAGCATTTT.

The CDR3 region has the DNA TGTGCCAGCAGCCGAACAGGGTCCCAAGGCTACGAGCAGTACTTC. Encoded protein: CASSRTGSQGYEQYF. The chain uses TRBV3-1 (or the pseudogene TRBV3-2) and TRBJ2-7, with D possibly being TRBD1 (6 bases). Trimming left V 4 bases short and J 3 bases short, with 16 bases between. There are 15 residues in the CDR3. Germline assignment: CDR1 LGHDT and CDR2 YNNKEL (reference sequence).

The V gene is TRBV2, the J gene TRBJ2-1; TRBD1 matches at 7 bases. In germline, CDR1 is SNHLY, CDR2 FYNNEI. This CDR3 spans 15 amino acids. The ends lost 2 bases at V and 9 bases at J; junction bases unmatched: 10. CDR3: CASSERARGKGEQFF. The CDR3 DNA sequence: TGTGCCAGCAGTGAACGGGCCAGGGGGAAGGGTGAGCAGTTCTTC.

The chain has TRBV9 and TRBJ2-2, with 16 bases identical to TRBD2. Germline V lookup: CDR1 SGDLS, CDR2 YYNGEE. The CDR3 has 16 amino acids. Trimming cost V 4 bases and J 9 bases; bases outside gene matches: 6. The CDR3 DNA follows: TGTGCCAGCAGCCTTGGGACTAGCGGGGGGGCCCGGGAGCTGTTTTTT. This sequence encodes CASSLGTSGGARELFF.

V usage is TRBV11-2 and J usage is TRBJ1-5; D is uncertain. Germline-derived CDR1 and CDR2 are SGHAT and FQNNGV. The CDR3 is 12 residues long. Trimming removed 1 base at V and 6 bases at J, with 4 bases between. CDR3 region: CASSLGGQPQHF. CDR3 DNA sequence: TGTGCCAGCAGCTTAGGAGGTCAGCCCCAGCATTTT.

The table lists this clone with a count of one. The gene calls are TRBV2 and TRBJ2-3; D uncertain. The CDR3 totals 14 residues. The germline gives CDR1 SNHLY, CDR2 FYNNEI. V lost 2 bases and J 2 bases, leaving 8 bases between the germline ends. CDR3 region: CASSETSATDTQYF. The CDR3 region has the DNA TGTGCCAGCAGTGAAACCAGCGCCACAGATACGCAGTATTTT.

The chain is built from TRBV9 and TRBJ2-5; TRBD1 might be the D (6 bases). With 4 bases removed from V and 4 bases from J, the gap between germline ends came to 14 bases. The CDR3 covers 14 residues. Germline V gene data show CDR1 as SGDLS and CDR2 as YYNGEE. CDR3 sequence: CASSTGQSRETQYF. CDR3 in DNA: TGTGCCAGCAGCACAGGACAGTCGCGAGAGACCCAGTACTTC.

The V call is TRBV7-2, the J call TRBJ2-5; no firm D call. This CDR3 is built from 12 residues. Germline loops: CDR1 SGHTA, CDR2 FQGNSA. The V end lost 1 base, the J end lost 6 bases, and 6 bases lay between the germline ends. The CDR3 region is CASSLGEKTQYF. CDR3 DNA: TGTGCCAGCAGCTTAGGTGAGAAGACCCAGTACTTC. Supplemented by reference TRBV7-2 and TRBJ2-5, the full variable domain reads GAGVSQSPSNKVTEKGKDVELRCDPISGHTALYWYRQSLGQGLEFLIYFQGNSAPDKSGLPSDRFSAERTGGSVSTLTIQRTQQEDSAVYLCASSLGEKTQYFGPGTRLLVL.

This clone was recorded once. The genes are TRBV10-3 and TRBJ2-7; TRBD1 aligns across 7 bases. The CDR3 runs 13 residues. V lost 8 bases and J lost 5; bases outside the gene matches: 9. Per germline, CDR1 ENHRY and CDR2 SYGVKD. The CDR3 sequence is CAIGTDLWNEQYF. The CDR3 bases are TGTGCCATCGGGACAGACCTCTGGAACGAGCAGTACTTC.

The chain has TRBV5-1 and TRBJ2-5, with TRBD2 identical over 8 bases. Germline lookup yields CDR1 SGHRS and CDR2 YFSETQ. V trimming: 4 bases; J trimming: 2 bases; junction bases outside the gene matches: 10. The CDR3 extends over 16 amino acids. The CDR3 DNA reads TGCGCCAGCAGCCCTGGTGGGGCTAGCGGGCAAGAGACCCAGTACTTC. Amino acids: CASSPGGASGQETQYF. The variable domain in full, completed from reference TRBV5-1 and TRBJ2-5, reads KAGVTQTPRYLIKTRGQQVTLSCSPISGHRSVSWYQQTPGQGLQFLFEYFSETQRNKGNFPGRFSGRQFSNSRSEMNVSTLELGDSALYLCASSPGGASGQETQYFGPGTRLLVL.

The gene calls are TRBV11-2 and TRBJ2-5; tentatively, D is TRBD1 (6 bases). The CDR3 consists of 13 residues. In germline, CDR1 is SGHAT, CDR2 FQNNGV. Trimming removed 5 bases at V and 2 bases at J, with 9 bases between. The CDR3 sequence: CASSGGGQETQYF. CDR3 DNA: TGTGCCAGCAGCGGGGGCGGTCAAGAGACCCAGTACTTC.